This TCR beta chain is drawn from a study of blood T cell repertoires in COVID-19. Trimming pared 3 bases from V and 4 bases from J, leaving 6 bases between. The CDR3 sequence is 13 residues long. Looked up from germline, CDR1 is MDHEN and CDR2 is SYDVKM. Assay: immunoSEQ multiplex PCR; the TCRdb copy retains only in-frame clones and omits some. The sample lists approximately 100,000 clones; 75% to 85% were seen once. This chain links TRBV28 with TRBJ1-4; D is uncertain. The specimen was peripheral blood. The receptor's source is a man between 60 and 75 years old with acute or convalescent COVID-19. The DNA for the CDR3 is TGTGCCAGCAGTTTCTCAGATAATGAAAAACTGTTTTTT. Translated: CASSFSDNEKLFF.